A selection of T cell receptor beta chains follows, all from one sample in a study of tumor and adjacent non-tumor tissue in lung cancer. Using its own MiXCR run on the multiplex PCR reads, TCRdb lists one record per CDR3 protein. The data hold some 80,000 distinct CDR3 sequences, with around three quarters observed a single time. Input material: distant non-tumor lung tissue. Receptors were obtained from a woman aged 50 to 60 with non-small cell lung cancer. Each CDR3 is given with its conserved first and last residue. D genes are given only for firm matches. The listing skips clone size in some rows; elsewhere it reads once, few, many or a size class.

-	TRBV12-3/TRBV12-4	TRBJ1-2	-	TGTGCCAGCAGACTCCTCGCCAGGGTACGAGGCTACACCTTC	CASRLLARVRGYTF
-	TRBV6-1	TRBJ2-7	-	TGTGCCAGCAGTGACCAAGCCCACTACAAGCAATACTTC	CASSDQAHYKQYF
TRBD2	TRBV4-1	TRBJ2-1	-	TGCGCCAGCAGCCAACCTAGCGGGATTGGCACCCACAATGAGCAGTCCTTC	CASSQPSGIGTHNEQSF
-	TRBV12-5	TRBJ2-1	-	TGTGCTAGTGATTTGGGGTTCGGACCCCGGAATGAGCAGTTCTTC	CASDLGFGPRNEQFF
-	TRBV4-1	TRBJ2-3	-	TGCGCCAAAAGCCAAGATGGGGCGATAGATACGCAGTATTTT	CAKSQDGAIDTQYF
-	TRBV29-1	TRBJ2-7	-	TGCAGCATTGAGGGGACATGGTCCTACGAGCAGTACTTC	CSIEGTWSYEQYF
TRBD1	TRBV6-1	TRBJ2-7	-	TGTGCCACGGAATCCGGGACAGTGAGCCATGGGCAGTACTTC	CATESGTVSHGQYF
-	TRBV4-1	TRBJ2-2	-	TGCGACAGCAGCCATCCGGGGGTCGGGGAGCCGTTTTTT	CDSSHPGVGEPFF
-	TRBV6-1	TRBJ2-2	-	TGTGCCAGCAGTGGGGGAACGGACGGGAGTCGTATCACCGGGGAGATGTTTTTT	CASSGGTDGSRITGEMFF
-	TRBV11-2	TRBJ2-7	-	TGTGCCAGCAGCTTAGAATCTAAAGCTCAGTACTTC	CASSLESKAQYF
TRBD1	TRBV6-1	TRBJ1-2	-	TGTGCCAGCAGTCGCCGAACAGGGGAATATGCCTACAGCTTC	CASSRRTGEYAYSF
-	TRBV6-7	TRBJ2-7	few	TGTGCCAGCAGTTCCGCAGCGTCTAGGGGTCTCTACGAGCAGTACTTC	CASSSAASRGLYEQYF
-	TRBV6-6	TRBJ2-3	-	TGTGCCAGTAGTGCCCAGGAACACACAGATATGCAGTATTTT	CASSAQEHTDMQYF
-	TRBV10-3	TRBJ2-3	-	TGTGTCATCAGTGACCAAGCACGGGACAACACGGATACGCAGTATTTT	CVISDQARDNTDTQYF
-	TRBV28	TRBJ2-3	few	TGTACCAGCAGTCTAAGAGGTATTTCCCACGAGGGCACAGATACGCAGTATTTT	CTSSLRGISHEGTDTQYF
-	TRBV20-1	TRBJ1-6	many	TGCAGTGCTAGACCGGCAGTGGGTAATTCACCCCTCCACTTT	CSARPAVGNSPLHF
TRBD2	TRBV4-2	TRBJ2-5	-	TGTGCCAGCAGTCAAGTTCCGGGAGGACAAAAGTCCCAGTACTTC	CASSQVPGGQKSQYF
TRBD2	TRBV11-2	TRBJ2-1	-	TGTACCAGCAGCTTGGGGACTAGCGGGAGTTCCTACGATGAGCAGTCCTTC	CTSSLGTSGSSYDEQSF
-	TRBV10-1	TRBJ2-2	-	TGCACCAGCAGCAAAGGGACCTTTGGGGAGCTGTTTTTT	CTSSKGTFGELFF
TRBD2	TRBV11-3	TRBJ2-7	-	TGTGCCAGCAGCTTAGAGCCGGGGACTAGCAGAACGGGTAATAACGAGCAGTACTTC	CASSLEPGTSRTGNNEQYF
-	TRBV20-1	TRBJ1-5	-	TGCTCCGTCGAGGGGGGGTCTAAGCCCCAGCATTTT	CSVEGGSKPQHF
-	TRBV29-1	TRBJ2-3	-	TGCAGCGTTCTGGGCGGCCGCCCAGATATGCAGTATTTT	CSVLGGRPDMQYF
-	TRBV30	TRBJ1-1	-	TGTGCTTGGAGTGTACGTGACAAGGGAGCCACTGAAGCTTTCTTT	CAWSVRDKGATEAFF
-	TRBV6-2/TRBV6-3	TRBJ2-1	-	TGTGCCAGCAGATACTCGATTAACCATGAGCAGTTCTTC	CASRYSINHEQFF
-	TRBV6-1	TRBJ2-7	-	TGTGCCAGCGGTGAATTTCAAGCAGGAGGGTACGAGCAGTACTTC	CASGEFQAGGYEQYF
-	TRBV4-1	TRBJ1-5	-	TGCGCCAGCAGCCAAGTAGCAGGGAGCAATCAACCACAGCATTTT	CASSQVAGSNQPQHF
-	TRBV28	TRBJ1-5	few	TGTGCCAGCAGTTTATACCACGGGACAAGGGGATATGCGGAGCCCCAGCATTTT	CASSLYHGTRGYAEPQHF
TRBD1	TRBV4-1	TRBJ1-1	once	TGCGCTAGCAGCCACCGCACAGGGGACACTGAAGCTTTCTTT	CASSHRTGDTEAFF
TRBD1	TRBV13	TRBJ2-7	many	TGTGCCAGCAGCTTAGGCCTAGGGGGCCCAGCAAATACCTACGAGCAGTACTTC	CASSLGLGGPANTYEQYF
TRBD1	TRBV4-1	TRBJ1-1	-	TGCGCCAGCAGCCCATCGACAGGGCGAGGCGCTGAAGCTTTATTT	CASSPSTGRGAEALF
TRBD1	TRBV12-3/TRBV12-4	TRBJ1-2	-	TGTGCCAGCAGTCCCAGGGGACAGGTTGATGGTTACACCTTC	CASSPRGQVDGYTF
-	TRBV14	TRBJ2-7	-	TGTGCCAGCAGCCAAGTTCATGCCTACGAGCAGCATTTC	CASSQVHAYEQHF
-	TRBV7-8	TRBJ1-2	-	TGTGCCAGCAGCTTAGGGGTCTTTGGGTCAAGTTTTAACTATAGCTACACCTTC	CASSLGVFGSSFNYSYTF
-	TRBV11-2	TRBJ2-7	-	TGTGCCAACAGCTCTCCACAGGGAAGCCACGAGCAGTACTTC	CANSSPQGSHEQYF
-	TRBV20-1	TRBJ2-3	few	TGCAGTGCTAGAAGTAGTGGAATCAGAGATACGCAGTATTTT	CSARSSGIRDTQYF
-	TRBV6-6	TRBJ2-5	-	TGTGTCAGCAGTTACGGCGGCACCAACCAAGAGACCCAGTACTTC	CVSSYGGTNQETQYF
-	TRBV29-1	TRBJ2-2	-	TGCAGCGTTGAGGCGGGACAGCTCAACACCGGAGAGCTGTTTTTT	CSVEAGQLNTGELFF
TRBD1	TRBV10-3	TRBJ2-3	-	TGTGTCATCAGTGACAGGGCGGGCACAGATACACAGTATTTT	CVISDRAGTDTQYF
TRBD2	TRBV29-1	TRBJ2-7	-	TGCAGCGTGAAACGAGCGGGAGGCGCGTCAATCTACGAGGAGTACTTC	CSVKRAGGASIYEEYF
-	TRBV29-1	TRBJ2-3	-	TGCAGCGTTGCCGAGGGTAGGGCAGATACGCAGTATTTT	CSVAEGRADTQYF
TRBD2	TRBV13	TRBJ2-5	-	TGTACCAGTAGCCTAGGACTAGCGGTGCCACAAGAGACCCAGTACTTC	CTSSLGLAVPQETQYF
-	TRBV29-1	TRBJ1-4	-	TGCAGCGTTGAAAACCGTGGGGAAAAACTGTTTTTC	CSVENRGEKLFF
-	TRBV6-5	TRBJ1-5	-	TGTGCCAGCAGACCGGGACATACTTATCAACCCCAGCGTTTT	CASRPGHTYQPQRF
-	TRBV11-2	TRBJ2-3	few	TGTGCTAGCACCTTAGGGTCTGAGGATACGCAGTATTTT	CASTLGSEDTQYF
TRBD2	TRBV11-2	TRBJ2-3	-	TGTGCCAGCAGCTGCCTAGCGGGAGGGCGGGGAGATATGCAGTATTTT	CASSCLAGGRGDMQYF
TRBD1	TRBV28	TRBJ1-6	once	TGTGCCAGAACGACAGGGTGGGAGAATTCACCCCTCCACTTT	CARTTGWENSPLHF
-	TRBV30	TRBJ2-7	few	TGTGCCTGGAGTAAGATAGGAACAGGGCGTAGCGAGCGGTACTTC	CAWSKIGTGRSERYF
TRBD1	TRBV12-3/TRBV12-4	TRBJ1-2	-	TGTGCCAGCAGTCCCAGGGGACAGGCTGATGGTAACACCTTC	CASSPRGQADGNTF
TRBD2	TRBV4-1	TRBJ2-1	-	TGCGCCAACAACCAGCGGGACTACAATGAGCAATTCTTC	CANNQRDYNEQFF
-	TRBV4-1	TRBJ2-1	-	TGCGCCAGCAGCCAAGATATCGGCGGGGTGTACAAAGAGCAGTTCTTC	CASSQDIGGVYKEQFF
-	TRBV9	TRBJ2-1	-	TGTGCCAGCAGCCCCCTGGGTCTATCCTACAATGAGCACTTCTTC	CASSPLGLSYNEHFF
TRBD2	TRBV10-3	TRBJ2-5	-	TGTGCCATCACCACGAGCGGGAGAGAGACCCAATACTTC	CAITTSGRETQYF
-	TRBV12-3/TRBV12-4	TRBJ2-3	medium-sized	TGTGCCAGCGGATCTAGCACAGATACGCAGTATTTT	CASGSSTDTQYF